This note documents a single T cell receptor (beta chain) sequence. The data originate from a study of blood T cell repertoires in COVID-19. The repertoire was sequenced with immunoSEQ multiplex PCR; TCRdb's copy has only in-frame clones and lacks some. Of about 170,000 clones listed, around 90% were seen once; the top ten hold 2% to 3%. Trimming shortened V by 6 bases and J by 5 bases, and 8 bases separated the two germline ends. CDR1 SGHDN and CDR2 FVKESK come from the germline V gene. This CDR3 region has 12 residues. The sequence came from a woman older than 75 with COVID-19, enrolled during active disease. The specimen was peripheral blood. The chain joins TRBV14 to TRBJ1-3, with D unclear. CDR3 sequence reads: CASSQTRNTIYF. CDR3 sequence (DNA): TGTGCCAGCAGTCAAACACGAAACACCATATATTTT.